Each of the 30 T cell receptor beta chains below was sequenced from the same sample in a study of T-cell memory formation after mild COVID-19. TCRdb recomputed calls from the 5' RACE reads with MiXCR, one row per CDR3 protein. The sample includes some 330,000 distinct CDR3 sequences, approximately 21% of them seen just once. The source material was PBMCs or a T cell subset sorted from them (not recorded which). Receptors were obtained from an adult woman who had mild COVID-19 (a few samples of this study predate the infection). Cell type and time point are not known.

The CDR3 nucleotides read TGTGCCAGCAGCGGAGCCCGGGACACTTCAGATACGCAGTATTTT. This translates into CASSGARDTSDTQYF. The chain recombines TRBV9 with TRBJ2-3, with D possibly being TRBD1 (6 bases). V shed 3 bases and J shed 4 bases, with 15 bases lying between them. The CDR3 sequence is 15 residues long. CDR1 is SGDLS and CDR2 is YYNGEE in the germline V gene.

In nucleotides, the CDR3 is TGCGCCAGCAGCCCGGCCGCTACCTCTGGAAACACCATATATTTT. This codes for CASSPAATSGNTIYF. This chain joins TRBV5-1 and TRBJ1-3; D not resolved. Germline V gives CDR1 SGHRS, CDR2 YFSETQ. This CDR3 contains 15 residues. Between the trimmed V and J ends, which lost 4 bases and 0 bases, there was a span of 11 bases.

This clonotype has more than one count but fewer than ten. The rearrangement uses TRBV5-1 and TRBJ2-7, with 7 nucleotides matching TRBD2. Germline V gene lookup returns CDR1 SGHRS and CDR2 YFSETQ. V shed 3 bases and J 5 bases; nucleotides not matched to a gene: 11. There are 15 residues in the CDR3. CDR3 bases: TGCGCCAGCAGCTGGACGGCCGGGACTACGGACGAGCAGTACTTC. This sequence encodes CASSWTAGTTDEQYF.

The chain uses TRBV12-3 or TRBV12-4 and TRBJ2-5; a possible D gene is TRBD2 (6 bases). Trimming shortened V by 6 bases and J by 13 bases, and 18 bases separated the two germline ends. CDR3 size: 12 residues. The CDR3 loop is CASSKGTRSRYF. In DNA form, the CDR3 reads TGTGCCAGCAGCAAAGGGACTCGCTCCCGGTACTTC.

For the CDR3, the DNA is TGTGCCAGCAGCTTCGGCAGGGACAAGACCCAGTACTTC. Its protein product is CASSFGRDKTQYF. The V and J genes are TRBV5-4 and TRBJ2-5, with a possible D match to TRBD1 (6 bases). The CDR3 has 13 residues. The V gene's germline CDR1 is SGHNT and CDR2 YYREEE (reference sequence). V dropped 2 bases and J dropped 6 bases, with 11 bases sitting between them.

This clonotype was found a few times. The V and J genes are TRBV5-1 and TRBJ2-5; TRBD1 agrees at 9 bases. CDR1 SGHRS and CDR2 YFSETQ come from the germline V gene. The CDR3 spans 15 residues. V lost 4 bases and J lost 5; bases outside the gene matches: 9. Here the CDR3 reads CASSPDRGGSETQYF. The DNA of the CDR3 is TGCGCCAGCAGCCCGGACAGGGGCGGTTCCGAGACCCAGTACTTC.

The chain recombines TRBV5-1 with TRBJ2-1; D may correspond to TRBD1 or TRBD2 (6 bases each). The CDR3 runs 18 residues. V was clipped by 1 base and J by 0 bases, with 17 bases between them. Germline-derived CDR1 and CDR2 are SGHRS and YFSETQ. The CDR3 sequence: CASSLTPLRDISYNEQFF. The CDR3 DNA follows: TGCGCCAGCAGCTTGACGCCCTTGCGGGACATCTCCTACAATGAGCAGTTCTTC.

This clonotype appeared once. CDR3 protein: CASSAGLAGGRYNEQFF. CDR3 in DNA: TGTGCCAGCAGCGCGGGACTAGCGGGAGGAAGGTACAATGAGCAGTTCTTC. The rearrangement uses TRBV9 and TRBJ2-1; the match to TRBD2 covers 15 bases. The V and J ends lost 3 bases and 4 bases, in that order; junction bases with no gene match: 5. The CDR3 has 17 amino acids. Germline loops: CDR1 SGDLS, CDR2 YYNGEE.

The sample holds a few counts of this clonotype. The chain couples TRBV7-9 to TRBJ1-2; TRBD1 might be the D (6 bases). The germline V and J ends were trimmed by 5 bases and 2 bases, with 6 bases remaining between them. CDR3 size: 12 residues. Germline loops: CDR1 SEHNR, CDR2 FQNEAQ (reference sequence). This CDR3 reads CASSDRNYGYTF. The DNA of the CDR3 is TGTGCCAGCAGCGACAGGAACTATGGCTACACCTTC.

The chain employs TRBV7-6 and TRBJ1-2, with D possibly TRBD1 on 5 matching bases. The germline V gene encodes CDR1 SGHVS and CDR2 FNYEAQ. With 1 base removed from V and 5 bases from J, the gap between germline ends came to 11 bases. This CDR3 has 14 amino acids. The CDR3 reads CASSLGGGVYGYTF. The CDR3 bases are TGTGCCAGCAGCTTAGGAGGAGGGGTTTATGGCTACACCTTC.

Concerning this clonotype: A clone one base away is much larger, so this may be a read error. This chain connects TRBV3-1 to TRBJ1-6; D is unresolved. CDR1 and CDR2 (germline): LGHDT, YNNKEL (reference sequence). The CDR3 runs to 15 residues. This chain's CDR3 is CSSSQDLVTRAPLHF. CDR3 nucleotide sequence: TGTTCCAGCAGCCAAGATCTGGTCACCCGAGCACCCCTCCACTTT.

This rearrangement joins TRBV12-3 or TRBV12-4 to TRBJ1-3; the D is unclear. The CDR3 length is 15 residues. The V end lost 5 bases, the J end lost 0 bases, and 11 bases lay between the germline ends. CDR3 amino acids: CASSPSGSSGNTIYF. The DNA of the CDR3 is TGTGCCAGCAGTCCTTCCGGGAGCTCTGGAAACACCATATATTTT.

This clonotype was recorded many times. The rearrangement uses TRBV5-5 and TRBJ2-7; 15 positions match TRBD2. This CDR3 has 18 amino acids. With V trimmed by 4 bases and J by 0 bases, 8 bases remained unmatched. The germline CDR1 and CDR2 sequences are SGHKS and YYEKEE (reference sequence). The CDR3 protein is CASSEGLAGGFPSYEQYF. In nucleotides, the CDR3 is TGTGCCAGCAGCGAGGGACTAGCGGGGGGCTTCCCCTCCTACGAGCAGTACTTC.

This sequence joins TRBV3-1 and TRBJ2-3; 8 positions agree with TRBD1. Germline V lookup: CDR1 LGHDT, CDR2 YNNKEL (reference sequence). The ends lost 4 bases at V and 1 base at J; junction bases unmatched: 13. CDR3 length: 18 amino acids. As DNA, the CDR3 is TGTGCCAGCAGCCGAACCCCCAGCGGACAGGGCCGCACAGATACGCAGTATTTT. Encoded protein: CASSRTPSGQGRTDTQYF.

Here the CDR3 DNA reads TGCAGCGCGCGGGACAGCTCTCAAGAGACCCAGTACTTC. Translating gives CSARDSSQETQYF. This sequence joins TRBV29-1 and TRBJ2-5; tentative D call: TRBD1 (7 bases). Germline CDR1 and CDR2: SQVTM and ANQGSEA. Trimming pared 7 bases from V and 2 bases from J, leaving 14 bases between. The CDR3 contains 13 residues.

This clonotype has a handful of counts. CDR3 residues: CATSGGYEQYF. CDR3 bases: TGTGCCACCTCAGGGGGCTACGAGCAGTACTTC. V is TRBV27 and J is TRBJ2-7; 7 bases align to TRBD1. The CDR3 contains 11 residues. V shed 10 bases, J shed 3 bases, and the junction held 3 bases outside the gene matches. Per germline, CDR1 MNHEY and CDR2 SMNVEV (reference sequence).

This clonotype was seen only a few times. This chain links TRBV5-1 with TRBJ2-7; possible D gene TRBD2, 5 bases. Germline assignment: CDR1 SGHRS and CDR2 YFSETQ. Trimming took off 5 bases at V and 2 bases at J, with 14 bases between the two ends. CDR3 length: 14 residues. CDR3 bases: TGCGCCAGCAGAAGCGGCGGTCAGACCTACGAGCAGTACTTC. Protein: CASRSGGQTYEQYF.

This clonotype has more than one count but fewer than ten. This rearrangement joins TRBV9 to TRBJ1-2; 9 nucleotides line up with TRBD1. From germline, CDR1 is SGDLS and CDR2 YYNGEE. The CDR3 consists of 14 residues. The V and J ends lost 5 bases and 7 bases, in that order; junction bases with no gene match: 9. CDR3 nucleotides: TGTGCCAGCAGTAGAACAGGGGGCGGTTCTGGCTACACCTTC. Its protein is CASSRTGGGSGYTF.

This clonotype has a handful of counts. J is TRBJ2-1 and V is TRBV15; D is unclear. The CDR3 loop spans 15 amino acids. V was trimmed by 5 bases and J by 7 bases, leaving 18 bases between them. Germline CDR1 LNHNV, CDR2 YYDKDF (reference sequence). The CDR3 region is CATSPNRDIRNEQFF. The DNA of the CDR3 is TGTGCCACCAGCCCGAACAGAGACATTCGGAATGAGCAGTTCTTC.

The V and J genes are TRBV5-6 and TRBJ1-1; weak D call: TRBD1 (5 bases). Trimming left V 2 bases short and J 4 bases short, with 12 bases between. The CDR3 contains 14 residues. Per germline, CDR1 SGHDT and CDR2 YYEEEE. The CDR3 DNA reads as TGTGCCAGCAGCTTAGGGGCGCGGGGCACTGAAGCTTTCTTT. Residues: CASSLGARGTEAFF.

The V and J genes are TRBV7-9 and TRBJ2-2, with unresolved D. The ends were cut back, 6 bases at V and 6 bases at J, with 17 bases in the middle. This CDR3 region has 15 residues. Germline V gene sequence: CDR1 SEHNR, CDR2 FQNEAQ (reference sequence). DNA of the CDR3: TGTGCCAGCAGTGCCCAACCCGTCTTGGCCGGGGAGCTGTTTTTT. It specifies CASSAQPVLAGELFF.

CDR3 coding DNA: TGCAGTGCTAGGTGGGACCCCGATCAGCCCCAGCATTTT. It encodes CSARWDPDQPQHF. The rearrangement links TRBV20-1 to TRBJ1-5, with a possible D match to TRBD1 (5 bases). Looked up from germline, CDR1 is DFQATT and CDR2 is SNEGSKA (reference sequence). V lost 3 bases and J lost 5, with 11 bases in between. CDR3 length: 13 residues.

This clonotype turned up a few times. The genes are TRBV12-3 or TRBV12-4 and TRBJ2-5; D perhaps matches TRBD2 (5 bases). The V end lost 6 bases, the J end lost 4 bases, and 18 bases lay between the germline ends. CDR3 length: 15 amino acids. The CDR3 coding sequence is TGTGCCAGCAGCGGTGTCACATCGGGGAGAGAGACCCAGTACTTC. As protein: CASSGVTSGRETQYF.

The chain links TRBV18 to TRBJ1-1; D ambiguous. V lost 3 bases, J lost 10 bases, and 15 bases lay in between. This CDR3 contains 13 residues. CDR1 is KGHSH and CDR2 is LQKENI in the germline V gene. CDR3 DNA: TGTGCCAGCTCACCGTCCCCAGGATACCTAGCTTTCTTT. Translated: CASSPSPGYLAFF.

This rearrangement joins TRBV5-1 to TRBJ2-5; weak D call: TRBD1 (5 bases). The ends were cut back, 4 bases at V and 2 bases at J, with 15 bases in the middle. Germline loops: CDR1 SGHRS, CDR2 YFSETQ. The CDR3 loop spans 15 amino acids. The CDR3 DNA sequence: TGCGCCAGCAGCCGTTCTCAGGGTGCTCAAGAGACCCAGTACTTC. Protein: CASSRSQGAQETQYF.

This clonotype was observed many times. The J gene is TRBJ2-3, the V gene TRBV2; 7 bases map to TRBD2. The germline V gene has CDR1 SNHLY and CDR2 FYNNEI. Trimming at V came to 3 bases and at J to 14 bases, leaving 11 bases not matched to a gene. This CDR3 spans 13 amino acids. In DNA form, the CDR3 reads TGTGCCAGCAGTGAGGGGAATAGCGGGTTAAGGTATTTT. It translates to CASSEGNSGLRYF. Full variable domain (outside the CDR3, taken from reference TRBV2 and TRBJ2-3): EPEVTQTPSHQVTQMGQEVILRCVPISNHLYFYWYRQILGQKVEFLVSFYNNEISEKSEIFDDQFSVERPDGSNFTLKIRSTKLEDSAMYFCASSEGNSGLRYFGPGTRLTVL.

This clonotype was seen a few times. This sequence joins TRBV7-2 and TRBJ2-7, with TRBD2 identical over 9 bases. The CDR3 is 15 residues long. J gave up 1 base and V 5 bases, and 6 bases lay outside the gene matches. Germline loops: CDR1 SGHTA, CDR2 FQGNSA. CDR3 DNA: TGTGCCAGCAGCCTAGACAGCGGGGGGTCCTACGAGCAGTACTTC. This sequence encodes CASSLDSGGSYEQYF.

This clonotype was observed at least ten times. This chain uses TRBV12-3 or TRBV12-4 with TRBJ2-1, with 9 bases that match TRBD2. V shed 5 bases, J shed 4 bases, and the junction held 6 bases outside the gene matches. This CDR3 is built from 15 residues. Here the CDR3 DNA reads TGTGCCAGCAGTCTAGAGGGACTAGCTTACAATGAGCAGTTCTTC. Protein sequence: CASSLEGLAYNEQFF.

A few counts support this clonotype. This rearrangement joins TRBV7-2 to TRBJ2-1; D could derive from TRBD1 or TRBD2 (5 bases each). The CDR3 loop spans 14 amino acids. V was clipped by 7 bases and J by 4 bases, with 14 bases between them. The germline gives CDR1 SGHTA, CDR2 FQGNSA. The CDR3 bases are TGTGCCAGCACAAAGGGACGGTCTTACAATGAGCAGTTCTTC. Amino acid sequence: CASTKGRSYNEQFF. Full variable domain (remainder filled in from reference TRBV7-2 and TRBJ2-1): GAGVSQSPSNKVTEKGKDVELRCDPISGHTALYWYRQSLGQGLEFLIYFQGNSAPDKSGLPSDRFSAERTGGSVSTLTIQRTQQEDSAVYLCASTKGRSYNEQFFGPGTRLTVL.

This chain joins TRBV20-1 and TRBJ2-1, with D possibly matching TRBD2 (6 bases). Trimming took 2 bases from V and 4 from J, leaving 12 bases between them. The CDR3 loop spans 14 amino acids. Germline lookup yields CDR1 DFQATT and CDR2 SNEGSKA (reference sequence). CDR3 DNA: TGCAGTGCTAGACTGGGCCGGGGGTACAATGAGCAGTTCTTC. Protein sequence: CSARLGRGYNEQFF.